This T cell receptor beta chain was sequenced in a study of blood T cell repertoires in COVID-19. About the study: Samples representing acute and convalescent COVID-19 were sourced from the United States, Italy and Spain.

The germline gives CDR1 SGHRS, CDR2 YFSETQ. The CDR3 is made up of 14 amino acids. Losses at the gene ends were 4 bases for V and 5 bases for J; bases not matched to a gene: 5. Sequenced by immunoSEQ multiplex PCR; TCRdb stores in-frame clones only, minus some. The repertoire has about 94,000 clones, approximately 80% of them found once; the top ten carry around 19%. This sequence was found in a human donor in a cohort sampled during active COVID-19. This chain links TRBV5-1 with TRBJ1-4; 7 positions agree with TRBD1. Sequencing used peripheral blood. CDR3 nucleotides: TGCGCCAGCAGCCTACAGGGGAGGAATGAAAAACTGTTTTTT. This gives the protein CASSLQGRNEKLFF.